This T cell receptor beta chain was documented in a study of blood T cell repertoires in COVID-19 (TCRdb year 2020). Study-level background: Samples from collaborators originated in the United States, Italy and Spain and spanned both the acute and convalescent phases of COVID-19. The prospective study material was composed of cDNA or gDNA derived from T cells, B-cell-depleted T cells, or PBMCs. Subjects who had been exposed to COVID-19, were actively infected with it, or had recovered from it provided the deeply sampled blood TCRbeta repertoires that made up the dataset. A freely available public database, intended as a resource for researchers studying the immune response to SARS-CoV-2, is where the repertoires were released. The samples were drawn from the first 160 participants of the ongoing ImmuneRACE study and from some 1,300 subjects provided by 6 global collaborators. The sample metadata nearly always contained a de-identified subject ID, COVID-19 status, age in years and sex. HLA class I and class II types, where available, came from metadata supplied by the sample provider rather than from assay-based typing.

TCRbeta CDR3 regions were amplified from genomic DNA by means of the immunoSEQ Assay, a bias-controlled multiplex PCR. Per the source publication's procedure: The number of nucleated cells in each sample was estimated by amplification of reference gene primers within the assay. To quantify the absolute abundance of each unique TCRbeta CDR3 rearrangement, sequence reads were collapsed and filtered. For each sample, productive Simpson clonality was calculated as the square root of Simpson's diversity index across productive rearrangements. TCRdb took over this immuneACCESS table, retaining in-frame rearrangements with V and J assigned. Such tables are incomplete; in checked studies, under half of the missing clones stem from an unresolved V gene, and the remainder is unexplained. V and J calls and clone size come straight from that table; D and trimming were deduced from the DNA. For this sample there are around 60,000 clones; roughly 77% appear just once. The ten largest clones add up to about 15% of the sample.

The CDR1 and CDR2 encoded by the germline V gene are SNHLY and FYNNEI. The CDR3 sequence holds 13 residues, the cysteine and phenylalanine included. CDR3 DNA is the only sequence kept; it has 39 bases, read in frame from the first base. The junction carries 5 bases between V and J, which are trimmed by 3 bases and 3 bases respectively. A note on this clone: There is no known antigen for this receptor. Qualities for individual bases were not recorded, and no much larger clone is one base off.

Study-wide findings and limitations: The amount of clinical and demographic metadata varied by source and participant and was provided uncurated.

Whole blood was collected in K2EDTA tubes by collaborating institutions according to the institutions' own protocols. For TCRbeta analysis, collaborators shipped samples in one of three forms: frozen whole blood, isolated PBMCs, or DNA extracted from either of those sample types. This receptor was identified in a man at least 80 years old with acute or convalescent COVID-19. The chain employs TRBV2 and TRBJ2-2; the D region possibly corresponds to TRBD2 (5 bases align). Sequences were obtained from peripheral blood. The nucleotide sequence is TGTGCCAGCAGTGAGCGGGACACCGGGGAGCTGTTTTTT. Translated, it gives CASSERDTGELFF.